In its sample, the clone carrying this TCR beta chain was seen once. Its specificity is not known. V shed 5 bases and J shed 5 bases, with 19 bases lying between them. The CDR3 spans 15 residues. This record belongs to a study of OX40 agonist ivuxolimab in advanced cancers. Findings of the study overall: Clonal expansion among partial responders at 0.1-3.0 mg/kg ranked near the lowest.

TCRdb's table, derived via immunoSEQ multiplex PCR, lists solely in-frame clones and lacks some. The sample includes tens of thousands of clones, around 89% of them seen just once. Source: CD4+ or CD8+ T cells sorted from blood, taken in a trial of the OX40 agonist ivuxolimab. This TCR derives from an adult with an advanced solid tumor such as melanoma, head and neck, liver or kidney cancer. The J gene is TRBJ2-7, the V gene TRBV6-7, with D possibly being TRBD1 (7 bases). TRBV6-7 is designated an ORF whose function remains uncertain. The CDR3 loop reads CASSHPQGEDNEQYF. The CDR3 DNA reads TGTGCCAGCAGTCATCCCCAGGGGGAGGACAACGAGCAGTACTTC.